This TCR beta chain was obtained from a study of blood T cell repertoires in COVID-19. Background on the study: In each case, the material was cDNA or gDNA derived from T cells, B-cell-depleted T cells, or PBMCs.

The authors' processing: For nucleated cells, counts were estimated from reference gene primer amplification. TCRdb's copy holds only in-frame clones and misses some; the assay was immunoSEQ multiplex PCR. The DNA gave D and trimming, while V, J and clone size come from that table. The sample lists 70,000 or so clones, roughly 80% occurring once. This CDR3 contains 14 residues. V was cut by 5 bases and J by 2 bases, with 13 bases left in between. CDR1 and CDR2 (germline): MNHEY, SVGEGT. The receptor comes from a human donor in a cohort sampled during active COVID-19. The chain employs TRBV6-2 or TRBV6-3 and TRBJ2-7, with D possibly matching TRBD2 (5 bases). The sequenced material came from peripheral blood. In nucleotides, the CDR3 is TGTGCCAGCAGTCCCAGACGGGGAGCCTACGAGCAGTACTTC. Its translation: CASSPRRGAYEQYF.